This T cell receptor beta chain was sequenced during a study of blood T cell repertoires in COVID-19. Authors' data handling: Counts of nucleated cells, estimated from reference gene primer amplification, were obtained. Assay: immunoSEQ multiplex PCR; the TCRdb copy retains only in-frame clones and omits some. V and J calls and clone size are those listed in that table; D and trimming were worked out from the DNA. This table has 250,000 or so clones, about 73% appearing once. V lost 0 bases and J lost 4; bases outside the gene matches: 7. This CDR3 has 16 residues. Germline V gene sequence: CDR1 SGHRS, CDR2 YFSETQ.

The rearrangement uses TRBV5-1 and TRBJ1-1, with 9 nucleotides matching TRBD1. This TCR was recovered from a woman aged 80 or over with acute or convalescent COVID-19. The source material was peripheral blood. CDR3 region: CASSLDLGQGSTEAFF. In nucleotides, the CDR3 is TGCGCCAGCAGCTTGGACCTGGGACAGGGTAGCACTGAAGCTTTCTTT. The full variable domain, completed using reference TRBV5-1 and TRBJ1-1, is KAGVTQTPRYLIKTRGQQVTLSCSPISGHRSVSWYQQTPGQGLQFLFEYFSETQRNKGNFPGRFSGRQFSNSRSEMNVSTLELGDSALYLCASSLDLGQGSTEAFFGQGTRLTVV.